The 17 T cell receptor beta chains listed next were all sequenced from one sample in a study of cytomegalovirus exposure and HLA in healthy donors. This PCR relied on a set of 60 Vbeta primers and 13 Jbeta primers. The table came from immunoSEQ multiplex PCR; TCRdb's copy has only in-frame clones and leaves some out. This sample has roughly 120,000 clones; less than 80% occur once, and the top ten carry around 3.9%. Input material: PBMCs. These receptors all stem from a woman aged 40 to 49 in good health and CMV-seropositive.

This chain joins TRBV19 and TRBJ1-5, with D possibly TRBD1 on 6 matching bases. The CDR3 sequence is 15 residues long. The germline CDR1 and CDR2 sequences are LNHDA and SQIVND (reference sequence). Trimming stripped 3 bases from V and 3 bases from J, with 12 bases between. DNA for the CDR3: TGTGCCAGTAGTATCTGGACAGCCCTCAATCAGCCCCAGCATTTT. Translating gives CASSIWTALNQPQHF.

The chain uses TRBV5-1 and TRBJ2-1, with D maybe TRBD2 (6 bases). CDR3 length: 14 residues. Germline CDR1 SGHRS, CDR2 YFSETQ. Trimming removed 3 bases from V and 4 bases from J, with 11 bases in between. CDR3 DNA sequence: TGCGCCAGCAGCTCGACGGGGACTTACAATGAGCAGTTCTTC. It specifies CASSSTGTYNEQFF.

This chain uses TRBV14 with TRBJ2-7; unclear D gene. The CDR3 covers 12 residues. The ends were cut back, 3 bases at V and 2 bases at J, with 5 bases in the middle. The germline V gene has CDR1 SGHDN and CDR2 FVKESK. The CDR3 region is CASSHLPYEQYF. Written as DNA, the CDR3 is TGTGCCAGCAGCCACCTCCCCTACGAGCAGTACTTC.

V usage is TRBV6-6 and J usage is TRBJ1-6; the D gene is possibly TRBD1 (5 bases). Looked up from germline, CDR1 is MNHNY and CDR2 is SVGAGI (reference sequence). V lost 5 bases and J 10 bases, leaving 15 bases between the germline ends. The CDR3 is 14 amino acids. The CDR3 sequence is CASSIDSFSSPLHF. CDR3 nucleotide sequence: TGTGCCAGCAGTATCGACAGTTTTTCGTCACCCCTCCACTTT.

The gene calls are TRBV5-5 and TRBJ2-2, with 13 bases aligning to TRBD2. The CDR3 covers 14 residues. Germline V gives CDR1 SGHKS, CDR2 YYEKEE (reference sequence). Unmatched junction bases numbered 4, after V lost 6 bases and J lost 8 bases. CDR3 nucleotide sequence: TGTGCCAGCACCGGGACTAGCGGGACAGGGGAGCTGTTTTTT. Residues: CASTGTSGTGELFF. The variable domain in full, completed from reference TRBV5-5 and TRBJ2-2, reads DAGVTQSPTHLIKTRGQQVTLRCSPISGHKSVSWYQQVLGQGPQFIFQYYEKEERGRGNFPDRFSARQFPNYSSELNVNALLLGDSALYLCASTGTSGTGELFFGEGSRLTVL.

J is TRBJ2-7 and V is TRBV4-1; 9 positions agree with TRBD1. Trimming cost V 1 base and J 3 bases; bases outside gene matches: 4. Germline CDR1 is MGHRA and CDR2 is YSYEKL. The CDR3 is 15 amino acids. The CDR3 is CASSQGDRAHYEQYF. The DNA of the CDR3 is TGCGCCAGCAGCCAAGGGGACAGGGCGCACTACGAGCAGTACTTC.

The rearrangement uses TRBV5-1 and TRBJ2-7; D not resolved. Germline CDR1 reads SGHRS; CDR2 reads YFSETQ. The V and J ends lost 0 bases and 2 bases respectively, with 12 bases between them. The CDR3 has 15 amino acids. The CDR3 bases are TGCGCCAGCAGCTTGGGACAACGGCAGCCCTACGAGCAGTACTTC. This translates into CASSLGQRQPYEQYF.

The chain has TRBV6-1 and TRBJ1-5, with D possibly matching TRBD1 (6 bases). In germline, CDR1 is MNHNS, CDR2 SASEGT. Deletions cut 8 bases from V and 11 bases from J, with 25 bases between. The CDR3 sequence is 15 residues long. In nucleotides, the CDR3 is TGTGCCAGCCGGCCCGGGACACGACGTTCTGGGGCCCAGCATTTT. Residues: CASRPGTRRSGAQHF.

In nucleotides, the CDR3 is TGTGCCAGCAGCTTGTGGGCGGGAGTTCTGACAGATACGCAGTATTTT. Amino acid sequence: CASSLWAGVLTDTQYF. V is TRBV5-5 and J is TRBJ2-3, with TRBD2 matching 7 bases. Germline-derived CDR1 and CDR2 are SGHKS and YYEKEE (reference sequence). V trimming: 1 base; J trimming: 3 bases; junction bases outside the gene matches: 8. The CDR3 covers 16 residues.

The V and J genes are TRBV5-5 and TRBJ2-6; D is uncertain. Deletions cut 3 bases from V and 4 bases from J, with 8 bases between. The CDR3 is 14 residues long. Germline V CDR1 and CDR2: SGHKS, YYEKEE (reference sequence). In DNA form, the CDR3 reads TGTGCCAGCAGCTCTAACCTGGGGGCCAACGTCCTGACTTTC. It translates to CASSSNLGANVLTF. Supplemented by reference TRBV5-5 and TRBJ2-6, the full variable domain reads DAGVTQSPTHLIKTRGQQVTLRCSPISGHKSVSWYQQVLGQGPQFIFQYYEKEERGRGNFPDRFSARQFPNYSSELNVNALLLGDSALYLCASSSNLGANVLTFGAGSRLTVL.

This CDR3 reads CSPSPDTQYF. In DNA form, the CDR3 reads TGCAGCCCTAGCCCAGATACGCAGTATTTT. The V and J genes are TRBV20-1 and TRBJ2-3, with D possibly matching TRBD2 (5 bases). This CDR3 spans 10 amino acids. Germline V gene data show CDR1 as DFQATT and CDR2 as SNEGSKA (reference sequence).

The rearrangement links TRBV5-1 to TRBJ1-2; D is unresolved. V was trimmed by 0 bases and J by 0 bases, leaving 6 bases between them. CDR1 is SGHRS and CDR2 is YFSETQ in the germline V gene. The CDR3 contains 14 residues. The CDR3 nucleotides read TGCGCCAGCAGCTTGGGGCCCTCTAACTATGGCTACACCTTC. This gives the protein CASSLGPSNYGYTF.

CDR3 DNA sequence: TGTGCCAGCAGCTCAAGACTAGCGGGGGGCGCTAGCACAGATACGCAGTATTTT. Encoded protein: CASSSRLAGGASTDTQYF. V gene TRBV7-2 combines with J gene TRBJ2-3, with TRBD2 matching over 13 bases. The CDR3 totals 18 residues. The V gene end was trimmed by 4 bases and the J gene end by 0 bases; junction bases not matched to a gene: 7. Per germline, CDR1 SGHTA and CDR2 FQGNSA.

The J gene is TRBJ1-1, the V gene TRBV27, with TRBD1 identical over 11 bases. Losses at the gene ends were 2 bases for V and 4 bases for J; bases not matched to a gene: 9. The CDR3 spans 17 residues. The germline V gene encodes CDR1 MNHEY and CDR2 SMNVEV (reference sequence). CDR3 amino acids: CASSLRGQGAIGTEAFF. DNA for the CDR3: TGTGCCAGCAGTTTACGCGGACAGGGGGCAATAGGCACTGAAGCTTTCTTT.

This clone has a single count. CDR3 coding DNA: TGTGCCAGCACCCTTAGCGGGGGGGCTTACAATGAGCAGTTCTTC. The encoded protein is CASTLSGGAYNEQFF. This rearrangement joins TRBV6-1 to TRBJ2-1; 11 bases are a match to TRBD2. V was clipped by 7 bases and J by 4 bases; unmatched bases: 6. The CDR3 covers 15 residues. In germline, CDR1 is MNHNS, CDR2 SASEGT.

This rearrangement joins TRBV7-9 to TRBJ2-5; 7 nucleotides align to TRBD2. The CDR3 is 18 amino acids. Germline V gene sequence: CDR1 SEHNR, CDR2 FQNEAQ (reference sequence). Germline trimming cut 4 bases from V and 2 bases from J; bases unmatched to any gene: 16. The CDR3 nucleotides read TGTGCCAGCAGCTCCCTCGGGACGGGAGCGGGGAAACAAGAGACCCAGTACTTC. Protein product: CASSSLGTGAGKQETQYF.

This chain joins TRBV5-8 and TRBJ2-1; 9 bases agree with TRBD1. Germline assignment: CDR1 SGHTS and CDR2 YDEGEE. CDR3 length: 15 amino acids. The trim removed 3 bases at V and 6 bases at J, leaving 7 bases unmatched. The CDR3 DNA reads TGTGCCAGCAGCTGGGGGACAGGGAGGGCCAATGAGCAGTTCTTC. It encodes CASSWGTGRANEQFF.